This T cell receptor (beta chain) emerged from a study of blood T cell repertoires in COVID-19. In the study overall: The study drew acute and convalescent COVID-19 samples from the United States, Italy and Spain. The cDNA or gDNA used as material had been derived from T cells, B-cell-depleted T cells, or PBMCs.

The germline CDR1 and CDR2 sequences are MNHNY and SVGAGI (reference sequence). The V segment lost 8 bases and the J segment 1 base; nucleotides outside the gene matches: 7. The CDR3 contains 14 residues. The authors' processing: Counts of nucleated cells, estimated from reference gene primer amplification, were obtained. The assay was immunoSEQ multiplex PCR, and TCRdb's table has in-frame clones only and misses some. V and J calls plus clone size are reproduced from that table; the DNA served to infer D and trimming. The data show under 70,000 clones, with less than 85% seen just once and over 11% held by the top ten.

This TCR was recovered from a woman aged 70-85 years with acute or convalescent COVID-19. The chain has TRBV6-6 and TRBJ1-1; TRBD1 aligns across 7 bases. Sequenced sample: peripheral blood. This CDR3 reads CASRDRASNTEAFF. CDR3 bases: TGTGCCAGCCGGGACAGAGCCTCGAACACTGAAGCTTTCTTT.